This entry is about one T cell receptor beta chain. The antigen remains undetermined. Assay used: immunoSEQ multiplex PCR; TCRdb lists only in-frame clones, some missing. Of 300,000 to 350,000 clones in the sample, under 90% are singletons; the top ten hold around 5%. The treatment here: around 19 received Ad26.COV2.S at low or high dose, single or two shots; roughly five received placebo; per-sample allocation not given. The investigators took samples on day 63 after the first vaccine or placebo injection. This sample is drawn from a study of Ad26.COV2.S vaccination and SARS-CoV-2 variants. Study information: Each vaccinee took Ad26.COV2.S intramuscularly, once or twice 56 days apart.

General observations from the study: Recipients given vaccine exceeded placebo recipients in spike-specific TCR breadth. Total T cell responses were possibly underestimated by TCR breadth and depth analyses.

This TCR was sampled from a person aged 18-65 years who received the Ad26.COV2.S COVID-19 vaccine or a placebo. Sequencing used peripheral blood, obtained in a trial of Ad26.COV2.S vaccine versus placebo.

The CDR3 reads CASSSSNYLRRFF. In nucleotides, the CDR3 is TGTGCCAGCAGCTCAAGTAATTACCTCCGGCGCTTCTTC. This chain uses TRBV7-2 with TRBJ2-1; D remains ambiguous. Between the trimmed V and J ends, which lost 4 bases and 16 bases, there was a span of 20 bases. CDR3 size: 13 residues. Germline values: CDR1 SGHTA, CDR2 FQGNSA. Full variable domain (remainder filled in from reference TRBV7-2 and TRBJ2-1): GAGVSQSPSNKVTEKGKDVELRCDPISGHTALYWYRQSLGQGLEFLIYFQGNSAPDKSGLPSDRFSAERTGGSVSTLTIQRTQQEDSAVYLCASSSSNYLRRFFGPGTRLTVL.